Described below is a single TCR beta chain sequence and its context. What it recognizes is unknown. TCRdb keeps only in-frame clones here, not all; method: immunoSEQ multiplex PCR. This table has 380,000 or so clones, about 83% appearing once. These data are taken from a study of Ad26.COV2.S vaccination and SARS-CoV-2 variants. Study-wide background: The donor participated in the COV1001 trial, in its Ad26.COV2.S arm. Each vaccinee took Ad26.COV2.S intramuscularly, once or twice 56 days apart.

Study observations and caveats: There was reportedly substantial breadth in spike-specific CD8+ and CD4+ T cell responses after vaccination.

Sample treatment: approximately 18 received Ad26.COV2.S at low or high dose, single or two shots; about 5 received placebo; per-sample allocation not given. Collection of the samples took place on day 63 after the first injection of vaccine or placebo. The study used a vaccine consisting of an Ad26 vector that expressed Wuhan-strain SARS-CoV-2 spike. The junction had 3 bases not matched to a gene; V was cut back by 6 bases and J by 4 bases. The CDR3 is 13 amino acids. The germline gives CDR1 LGHNT, CDR2 FRNRAP. The material was peripheral blood, obtained in a trial of Ad26.COV2.S vaccine versus placebo. This receptor was obtained from a person aged 18-60 years who received the Ad26.COV2.S COVID-19 vaccine or a placebo. V and J are TRBV12-5 and TRBJ1-5; 7 bases are a match to TRBD1. CDR3 protein: CASGDRVNQPQHF. CDR3 bases: TGTGCTAGTGGCGACAGGGTTAATCAGCCCCAGCATTTT.